Below, one T cell receptor beta chain is given with its context. Its specificity is unknown. The CDR3 runs to 15 residues. The J segment lost 10 bases and the V segment lost 4 bases, leaving 13 bases of the junction unmatched. Germline V lookup: CDR1 LNHDA, CDR2 SQIVND (reference sequence). This entry belongs to a study of cytomegalovirus exposure and HLA in healthy donors. Study-wide results and limits: Serostatus for CMV was the only available immune exposure information.

The PCR was carried out with 60 Vbeta primers and 13 Jbeta primers. Assay: immunoSEQ multiplex PCR; the TCRdb copy retains only in-frame clones and omits some. The table records some 250,000 clones, 82% of them present only once. The chain uses TRBV19 and TRBJ1-5; 7 bases are a match to TRBD1. This TCR derives from a woman in her thirties or forties in good health and CMV-seropositive. The material sequenced was PBMCs. In nucleotides, the CDR3 is TGTGCCAGTAGTACTCGGGACAGCCAAGTTTCACCCCAGCATTTT. The encoded protein is CASSTRDSQVSPQHF.